These 31 T cell receptor beta chains came from one sample sequenced in a study of chemoradiotherapy in HPV16-positive cancers (dated by TCRdb to between 2021 and 2022). The protocol used for the library was the immunoSEQ multiplex PCR assay. TCRdb stores this immuneACCESS table with in-frame sequences only. Part of the clones is absent; in the studies checked, under half of the shortfall reflects unresolved V genes, and no reason is known for the rest. The sample table contains some 34,000 clones; only one count was recorded for approximately 90% of them. The ten largest clonotypes hold roughly 3.4% of the sample. The source was blood, collected from a patient who underwent chemoradiotherapy. The receptor source for this set is a human donor with HPV-associated anogenital cancer.

The chain employs TRBV15 and TRBJ2-7; the D is unclear. The germline V and J ends were trimmed by 0 bases and 3 bases, with 9 bases remaining between them. The germline gives CDR1 LNHNV, CDR2 YYDKDF (reference sequence). The CDR3 covers 14 residues. The CDR3: CATSRDGSFYEQYF. The DNA of the CDR3 is TGTGCCACCAGCAGAGATGGCAGTTTCTACGAGCAGTACTTC.

This clone was detected a few times. The rearrangement uses TRBV5-4 and TRBJ2-3; D is perhaps TRBD2 (6 bases). The CDR3 sequence is 15 residues long. V dropped 0 bases and J dropped 4 bases, with 12 bases sitting between them. Germline V lookup: CDR1 SGHNT, CDR2 YYREEE (reference sequence). In nucleotides, the CDR3 is TGTGCCAGCAGCTTGGACGGGACTGCGGCAGATACGCAGTATTTT. It specifies CASSLDGTAADTQYF.

This chain links TRBV7-2 with TRBJ1-3, with 10 bases matching TRBD1. V lost 5 bases, J lost 4 bases, and 8 bases stayed unmatched. This CDR3 spans 16 amino acids. Germline CDR1 SGHTA, CDR2 FQGNSA. CDR3 coding DNA: TGTGCCAGCAGCCGACAGGGGGCAGGTCAGGGAAACACCATATATTTT. This encodes CASSRQGAGQGNTIYF. The full variable domain, with the rest looked up from reference TRBV7-2 and TRBJ1-3, is GAGVSQSPSNKVTEKGKDVELRCDPISGHTALYWYRQSLGQGLEFLIYFQGNSAPDKSGLPSDRFSAERTGGSVSTLTIQRTQQEDSAVYLCASSRQGAGQGNTIYFGEGSWLTVV.

The J gene is TRBJ1-5, the V gene TRBV6-1; tentative D call: TRBD1 (5 bases). The CDR3 is 16 amino acids. The V end was cut by 3 bases, the J end by 2 bases, with 14 bases between. Germline V lookup: CDR1 MNHNS, CDR2 SASEGT. The CDR3 DNA follows: TGTGCCAGCAGTGAGCAAGGGGCCTTGCGCAATCAGCCCCAGCATTTT. Translation gives CASSEQGALRNQPQHF.

The CDR3 coding sequence is TGCGCCAGCAGCAGAACCGGGACAGGGAACACCGGGGAGCTGTTTTTT. It translates to CASSRTGTGNTGELFF. This rearrangement joins TRBV5-1 to TRBJ2-2; 8 bases map to TRBD1. The CDR3 extends over 16 amino acids. With 4 bases clipped from V and 1 base from J, the junction kept 6 bases outside the gene matches. CDR1 and CDR2 (germline): SGHRS, YFSETQ.

The V gene is TRBV9, the J gene TRBJ1-5; possible D gene TRBD1, 6 bases. The CDR3 totals 15 residues. Germline values: CDR1 SGDLS, CDR2 YYNGEE. Trimming took off 3 bases at V and 5 bases at J, with 15 bases between the two ends. The CDR3 sequence: CASSAGGGLDQPQHF. As DNA, the CDR3 is TGTGCCAGCAGCGCCGGCGGGGGGCTCGATCAGCCCCAGCATTTT.

The chain links TRBV19 to TRBJ1-6, with 7 bases matching TRBD1. The J segment lost 6 bases and the V segment lost 2 bases, leaving 4 bases of the junction unmatched. The CDR3 is 15 residues long. Per germline, CDR1 LNHDA and CDR2 SQIVND (reference sequence). The CDR3 DNA is TGTGCCAGTAGTATACGGGACAGAGGTAATTCACCCCTCCACTTT. Translated: CASSIRDRGNSPLHF.

The chain is built from TRBV19 and TRBJ1-1; D is possibly TRBD1 (5 bases). Trimming removed 8 bases from V and 2 bases from J, with 15 bases in between. The V gene's germline CDR1 is LNHDA and CDR2 SQIVND (reference sequence). The length of the CDR3 is 14 residues. DNA for the CDR3: TGTGCCAGTGGCGTTGGGGGAGTAAACACTGAAGCTTTCTTT. It encodes CASGVGGVNTEAFF.

J is TRBJ2-3 and V is TRBV7-3, with TRBD1 as a possible D gene (5 bases). V was cut by 1 base and J by 11 bases, with 16 bases left in between. CDR1 and CDR2 (germline): SGHTA, FQGTGA. The CDR3 spans 14 residues. CDR3 coding DNA: TGTGCCAGCAGCTTAAGTGCTAATCCTAGGGGGCAGTATTTT. Protein: CASSLSANPRGQYF.

The chain couples TRBV6-5 to TRBJ1-4; D is ambiguous. Germline CDR1 MNHEY, CDR2 SVGAGI. This CDR3 comprises 15 residues. V lost 0 bases, J lost 7 bases, and 12 bases lay in between. CDR3: CASSYSISGGEKLFF. As DNA, the CDR3 is TGTGCCAGCAGTTACTCGATTTCGGGCGGTGAAAAACTGTTTTTT.

This clone came up once. The chain couples TRBV28 to TRBJ1-2; D is perhaps TRBD1 (6 bases). The CDR3 has 17 residues. Trimming cost V 5 bases and J 1 base, with 20 bases left between them. Germline V CDR1 and CDR2: MDHEN, SYDVKM. CDR3 protein: CASSTYTGIGFNYGYTF. The CDR3 bases are TGTGCCAGCAGTACCTACACAGGGATAGGTTTTAACTATGGCTACACCTTC.

This rearrangement joins TRBV14 to TRBJ2-5, with D uncertain. The V and J ends lost 0 bases and 4 bases respectively, with 6 bases between them. Germline CDR1 reads SGHDN; CDR2 reads FVKESK. The CDR3 consists of 13 residues. The CDR3 reads CASSQDRGETQYF. The CDR3 DNA sequence: TGTGCCAGCAGCCAAGATCGAGGAGAGACCCAGTACTTC.

This chain joins TRBV9 and TRBJ2-7, with D tentatively TRBD1 (6 bases). The V gene's germline CDR1 is SGDLS and CDR2 YYNGEE. Trimming cost V 1 base and J 6 bases, with 8 bases left between them. The CDR3 covers 12 residues. The CDR3 bases are TGTGCCAGCAGCGTACTAGGGGGCGAGCAGTACTTC. Protein product: CASSVLGGEQYF.

The chain couples TRBV2 to TRBJ1-1; TRBD1 is a possible D gene (6 bases). This CDR3 spans 15 amino acids. V shed 5 bases and J shed 2 bases, with 15 bases lying between them. The germline V gene has CDR1 SNHLY and CDR2 FYNNEI. The CDR3 nucleotides read TGTGCCAGCAGTCGACGGACAGATTTTAACACTGAAGCTTTCTTT. Translating it yields CASSRRTDFNTEAFF.

The chain links TRBV5-1 to TRBJ1-2, with D unclear. Trimming took off 4 bases at V and 5 bases at J, with 18 bases between the two ends. The germline V gene encodes CDR1 SGHRS and CDR2 YFSETQ. The CDR3 extends over 15 amino acids. The chain's CDR3 is CASSPYVGGQYGYTF. In nucleotides, the CDR3 is TGCGCCAGCAGCCCCTACGTCGGAGGGCAGTATGGCTACACCTTC. Looking up the rest from reference TRBV5-1 and TRBJ1-2 gives the full variable domain: KAGVTQTPRYLIKTRGQQVTLSCSPISGHRSVSWYQQTPGQGLQFLFEYFSETQRNKGNFPGRFSGRQFSNSRSEMNVSTLELGDSALYLCASSPYVGGQYGYTFGSGTRLTVV.

V gene TRBV18 combines with J gene TRBJ2-5; D unresolved. The J call may be incorrect, as the DNA end agrees better with TRBJ2-7. CDR3 size: 12 residues. Looked up from germline, CDR1 is KGHSH and CDR2 is LQKENI. CDR3 nucleotide sequence: TGTGCCAGCTCACCCGGCAGGTACGAGCAGTACTTC. Translation gives CASSPGRYEQYF.

This clone showed up just once. CDR3 region: CASAQGGDQPQHF. The DNA of the CDR3 is TGTGCTAGTGCCCAGGGGGGGGATCAGCCCCAGCATTTT. This chain uses TRBV12-5 with TRBJ1-5, with 7 bases identical to TRBD1. Germline CDR1 is LGHNT and CDR2 is FRNRAP. The CDR3 has 13 residues. After removal of 7 bases from V and 5 bases from J, the junction contained 5 bases not matched to a gene.

A single count supports this clone. The chain carries TRBV9 and TRBJ1-1; 7 positions match TRBD1. Unmatched junction bases numbered 9, after V lost 3 bases and J lost 1 base. CDR1 and CDR2 from the germline V gene are SGDLS and YYNGEE. This CDR3 spans 16 amino acids. This CDR3 reads CASSALLGQENTEAFF. CDR3 coding DNA: TGTGCCAGCAGCGCCCTCCTAGGACAGGAGAACACTGAAGCTTTCTTT.

The CDR3, as DNA: TGCGCCAGCAGCCAAGCCTGGGACAGCCAGGGATATGGCTACACCTTC. Protein sequence: CASSQAWDSQGYGYTF. The chain recombines TRBV4-3 with TRBJ1-2, with TRBD1 matching over 7 bases. V lost 1 base and J lost 5; bases outside the gene matches: 10. Germline CDR1 is LGHNA and CDR2 is YSLEER. This CDR3 region has 16 residues.

This chain connects TRBV6-5 to TRBJ1-3, with D perhaps TRBD1 (6 bases). V lost 4 bases, J lost 5 bases, and 12 bases lay in between. The CDR3 is 14 residues long. CDR1 is MNHEY, CDR2 SVGAGI, per germline. DNA of the CDR3: TGTGCCAGCAGTTTTGGAGGGGGAAGAAACACCATATATTTT. Amino acids: CASSFGGGRNTIYF.

The chain links TRBV28 to TRBJ1-2; D is ambiguous. CDR1 is MDHEN, CDR2 SYDVKM, per germline. V lost 5 bases and J 1 base, leaving 2 bases between the germline ends. This CDR3 has 11 amino acids. CDR3 in DNA: TGTGCCAGCAGTATTAACTATGGCTACACCTTC. This sequence encodes CASSINYGYTF.

The rearrangement uses TRBV5-1 and TRBJ2-1, with D maybe TRBD2 (5 bases). The germline gives CDR1 SGHRS, CDR2 YFSETQ. The V end was cut by 0 bases, the J end by 10 bases, with 11 bases between. The CDR3 has 13 amino acids. In DNA form, the CDR3 reads TGCGCCAGCAGCTTGGGAGGGTCACGGGAGCAGTTCTTC. Protein: CASSLGGSREQFF.

The genes are TRBV18 and TRBJ1-2; D possibly corresponds to TRBD1 (5 bases). Germline-derived CDR1 and CDR2 are KGHSH and LQKENI. This CDR3 region has 17 residues. V shed 6 bases and J shed 4 bases, with 24 bases lying between them. CDR3 nucleotides: TGTGCCAGCTCCCCTATATTGTCCCCCCGGGACTCCTATGGCTACACCTTC. Protein product: CASSPILSPRDSYGYTF.

The chain is built from TRBV6-5 and TRBJ1-1; D might be TRBD1 (5 bases). Looked up from germline, CDR1 is MNHEY and CDR2 is SVGAGI. The V end was cut by 2 bases, the J end by 1 base, with 11 bases between. The CDR3 extends over 15 amino acids. The CDR3 region has the DNA TGTGCCAGCAGTTACGCGCAGAGGGGGAACACTGAAGCTTTCTTT. Residues: CASSYAQRGNTEAFF.

The chain joins TRBV9 to TRBJ2-2, with 8 bases that match TRBD1. CDR3 size: 16 residues. Germline V lookup: CDR1 SGDLS, CDR2 YYNGEE. The V and J ends lost 3 bases and 3 bases, in that order; junction bases with no gene match: 7. The CDR3 DNA reads as TGTGCCAGCAGCGACCCGGGACAGGCGGACACCGGGGAGCTGTTTTTT. Residues: CASSDPGQADTGELFF. Using reference TRBV9 and TRBJ2-2 for the parts outside the CDR3, the full variable domain is DSGVTQTPKHLITATGQRVTLRCSPRSGDLSVYWYQQSLDQGLQFLIQYYNGEERAKGNILERFSAQQFPDLHSELNLSSLELGDSALYFCASSDPGQADTGELFFGEGSRLTVL.

The rearrangement joins TRBV4-1 to TRBJ1-2; TRBD1 agrees at 9 bases. Unmatched junction bases numbered 6, after V lost 5 bases and J lost 5 bases. This CDR3 spans 14 amino acids. Germline V CDR1 and CDR2: MGHRA, YSYEKL. The CDR3 sequence is CASSIQGARYGYTF. CDR3 DNA sequence: TGCGCCAGCAGCATACAGGGGGCAAGGTATGGCTACACCTTC.

The chain uses TRBV5-1 and TRBJ2-7, with TRBD1 matching 7 bases. This CDR3 is 16 amino acids long. V was pared by 4 bases and J by 2 bases, with 12 bases of the junction left unmatched. Germline loops: CDR1 SGHRS, CDR2 YFSETQ. The DNA of the CDR3 is TGCGCCAGCAGCAAGGGACAGCAAACCGCTACCTACGAGCAGTACTTC. Translating gives CASSKGQQTATYEQYF.

This rearrangement joins TRBV15 to TRBJ1-4; D remains ambiguous. The CDR3 length is 15 residues. V gave up 3 bases and J gave up 4 bases, with 12 bases separating them. From germline, CDR1 is LNHNV and CDR2 YYDKDF (reference sequence). This chain's CDR3 is CATSSWGRDNEKLFF. In DNA form, the CDR3 reads TGTGCCACCAGCAGTTGGGGTAGGGATAATGAAAAACTGTTTTTT.

The J gene is TRBJ2-7, the V gene TRBV13; 9 bases map to TRBD2. This CDR3 has 20 residues. Germline V gene data show CDR1 as PRHDT and CDR2 as FYEKMQ (reference sequence). Trimming cost V 5 bases and J 2 bases; bases outside gene matches: 22. CDR3 DNA sequence: TGTGCCAGCAGCCCTTTAGCGGGTACCGTACTAAGCGGGGGGACCTACGAGCAGTACTTC. It encodes CASSPLAGTVLSGGTYEQYF.

A word on this clone: An end of the junction differs from the germline gene, which may be a read error. J is TRBJ2-7 and V is TRBV7-7, with 9 positions matching TRBD1. This CDR3 is 13 amino acids long. Germline CDR1 SSHAT, CDR2 FNYEAQ (reference sequence). The CDR3 sequence is CASSFTGGGEQYF. The CDR3 nucleotides are TGTGCTAGCAGCTTTACAGGGGGCGGCGAGCAGTACTTC.

This clone was observed a handful of times. This chain joins TRBV7-9 and TRBJ1-4, with TRBD1 matching 7 bases. From germline, CDR1 is SEHNR and CDR2 FQNEAQ (reference sequence). This CDR3 spans 14 amino acids. Germline trimming cut 5 bases from V and 7 bases from J; bases unmatched to any gene: 7. The CDR3 region has the DNA TGTGCCAGCAGCCCCCAGGGGGGTATTGAAAAACTGTTTTTT. This gives the protein CASSPQGGIEKLFF.